The present T cell receptor beta chain was sequenced within a study of blood T cells in healthy people across ages. General observations from the study: More naive CD4+ cells and higher diversity marked long-lived donors relative to aged donors.

There were healthy Caucasian individuals from Russia, aged roughly 6 to 90, serving as donors. Total RNA, at least 6 micrograms per sample, came from PBMCs. Germline lookup yields CDR1 SGHVS and CDR2 FQNEAQ. V was pared by 5 bases and J by 3 bases, with 14 bases between. This CDR3 is 14 amino acids long. With a J-beta primer mix and a sample-barcoded 5' primer, a second PCR ran roughly 7 to 11 cycles. A template-switch adaptor with 12 random nucleotides tagged each cDNA molecule. TCRdb called the 5' RACE reads again in MiXCR, with one record for every CDR3 protein. Counted here are over 600,000 distinct CDR3 sequences, roughly 20% occurring once; the ten biggest clones make up roughly 3.6%. This clonotype has a handful of counts. Its antigen is not known.

The chain employs TRBV7-8 and TRBJ2-7; possibly TRBD1 for D (6 bases). The origin of this receptor is an older man in good health. Material: blood. This chain's CDR3 is CASSLASQGYEQYF. CDR3 sequence (DNA): TGTGCCAGCAGCCTGGCATCACAGGGCTACGAGCAGTACTTC.